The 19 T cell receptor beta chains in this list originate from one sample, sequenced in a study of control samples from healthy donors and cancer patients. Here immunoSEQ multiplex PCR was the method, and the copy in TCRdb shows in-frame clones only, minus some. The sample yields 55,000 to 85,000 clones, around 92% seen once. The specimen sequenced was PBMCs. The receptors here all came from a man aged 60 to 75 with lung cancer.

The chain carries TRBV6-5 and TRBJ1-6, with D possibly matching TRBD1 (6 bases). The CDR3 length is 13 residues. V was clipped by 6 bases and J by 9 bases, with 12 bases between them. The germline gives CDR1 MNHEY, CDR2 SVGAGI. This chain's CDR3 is CASRLRGSSPLHF. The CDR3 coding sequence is TGTGCCAGCAGACTCAGGGGAAGTTCACCCCTCCACTTT.

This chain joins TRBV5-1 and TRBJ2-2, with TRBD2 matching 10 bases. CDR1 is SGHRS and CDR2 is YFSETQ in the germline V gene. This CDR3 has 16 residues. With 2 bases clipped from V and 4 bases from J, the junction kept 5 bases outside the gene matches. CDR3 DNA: TGCGCCAGCAGCTTTGAGCGGGGGGGCGCCACCGGGGAGCTGTTTTTT. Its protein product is CASSFERGGATGELFF.

CDR3: CATSEHPGADQPQHF. The CDR3 DNA is TGTGCCACCAGTGAGCATCCGGGGGCGGATCAGCCCCAGCATTTT. This sequence joins TRBV24-1 and TRBJ1-5, with D possibly TRBD1 on 6 matching bases. Per the germline V gene, CDR1 is KGHDR and CDR2 is SFDVKD. The V and J ends lost 4 bases and 5 bases respectively, with 14 bases between them. CDR3 length equals 15 residues.

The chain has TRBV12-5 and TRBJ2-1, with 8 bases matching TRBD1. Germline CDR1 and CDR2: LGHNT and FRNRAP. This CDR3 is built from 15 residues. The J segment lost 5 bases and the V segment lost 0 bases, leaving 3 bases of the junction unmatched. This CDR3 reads CASGLVQGVDNEQFF. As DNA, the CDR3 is TGTGCTAGTGGTTTGGTACAGGGGGTAGACAATGAGCAGTTCTTC. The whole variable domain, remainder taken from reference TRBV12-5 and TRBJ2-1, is DARVTQTPRHKVTEMGQEVTMRCQPILGHNTVFWYRQTMMQGLELLAYFRNRAPLDDSGMPKDRFSAEMPDATLATLKIQPSEPRDSAVYFCASGLVQGVDNEQFFGPGTRLTVL.

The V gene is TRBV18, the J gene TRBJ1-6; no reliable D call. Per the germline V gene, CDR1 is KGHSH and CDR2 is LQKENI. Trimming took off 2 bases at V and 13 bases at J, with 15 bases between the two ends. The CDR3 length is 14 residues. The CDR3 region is CASSPSPGARPLHF. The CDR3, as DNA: TGTGCCAGCTCACCAAGTCCGGGAGCGAGGCCCCTCCACTTT.

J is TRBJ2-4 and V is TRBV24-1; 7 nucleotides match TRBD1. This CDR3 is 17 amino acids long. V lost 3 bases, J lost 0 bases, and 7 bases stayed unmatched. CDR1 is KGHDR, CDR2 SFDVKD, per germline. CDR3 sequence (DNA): TGTGCCACCAGTGATGGGGGACAGCCAATAGCCAAAAACATTCAGTACTTC. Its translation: CATSDGGQPIAKNIQYF.

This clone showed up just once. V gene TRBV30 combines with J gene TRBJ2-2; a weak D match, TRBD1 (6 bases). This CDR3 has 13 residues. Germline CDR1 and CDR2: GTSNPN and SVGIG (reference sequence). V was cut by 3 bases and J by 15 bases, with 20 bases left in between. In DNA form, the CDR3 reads TGTGCCTGGAGCCAGTTTCAAAAGGGGGTGTTGTTTTTT. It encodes CAWSQFQKGVLFF. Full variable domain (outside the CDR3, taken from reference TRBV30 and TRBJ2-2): SQTIHQWPATLVQPVGSPLSLECTVEGTSNPNLYWYRQAAGRGLQLLFYSVGIGQISSEVPQNLSASRPQDRQFILSSKKLLLSDSGFYLCAWSQFQKGVLFFGEGSRLTVL.

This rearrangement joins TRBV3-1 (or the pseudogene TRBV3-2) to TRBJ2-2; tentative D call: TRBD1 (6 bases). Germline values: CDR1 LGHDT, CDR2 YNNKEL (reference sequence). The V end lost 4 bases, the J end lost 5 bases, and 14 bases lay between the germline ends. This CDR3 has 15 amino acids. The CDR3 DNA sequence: TGTGCCAGCAGCCTTACAGGGTTCCGAACCGGGGAGCTGTTTTTT. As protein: CASSLTGFRTGELFF.

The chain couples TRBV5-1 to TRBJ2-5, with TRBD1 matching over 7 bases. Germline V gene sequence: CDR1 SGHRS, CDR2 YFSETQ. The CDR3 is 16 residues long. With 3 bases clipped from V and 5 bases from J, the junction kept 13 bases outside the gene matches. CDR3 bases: TGCGCCAGCAGCTCCACCGGGACAGTGGTGTGGGAGACCCAGTACTTC. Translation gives CASSSTGTVVWETQYF.

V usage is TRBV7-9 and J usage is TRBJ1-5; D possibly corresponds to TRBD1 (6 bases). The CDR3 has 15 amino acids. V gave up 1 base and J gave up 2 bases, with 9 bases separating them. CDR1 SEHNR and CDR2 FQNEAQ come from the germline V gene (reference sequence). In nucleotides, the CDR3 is TGTGCCAGCAGCTTAGGGCGGACAGGCAATCAGCCCCAGCATTTT. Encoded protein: CASSLGRTGNQPQHF.

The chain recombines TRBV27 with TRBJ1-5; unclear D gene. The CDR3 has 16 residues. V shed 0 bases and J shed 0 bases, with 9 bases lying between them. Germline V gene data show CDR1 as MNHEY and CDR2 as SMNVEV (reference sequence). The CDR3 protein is CASSLSSGVSNQPQHF. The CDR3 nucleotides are TGTGCCAGCAGTTTATCTTCGGGAGTTAGCAATCAGCCCCAGCATTTT.

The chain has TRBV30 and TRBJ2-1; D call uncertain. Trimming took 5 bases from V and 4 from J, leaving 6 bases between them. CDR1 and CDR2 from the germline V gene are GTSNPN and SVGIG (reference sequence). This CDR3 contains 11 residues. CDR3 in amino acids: CAWDVYNEQFF. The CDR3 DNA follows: TGTGCCTGGGACGTTTACAATGAGCAGTTCTTC.

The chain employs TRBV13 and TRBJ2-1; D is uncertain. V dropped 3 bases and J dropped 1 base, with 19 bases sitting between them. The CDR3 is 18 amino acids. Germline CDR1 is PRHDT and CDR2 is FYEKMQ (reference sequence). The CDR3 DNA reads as TGTGCCAGCAGCTTTGCCGGGTTTAGTCTCCAGTCCTACAATGAGCAGTTCTTC. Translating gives CASSFAGFSLQSYNEQFF.

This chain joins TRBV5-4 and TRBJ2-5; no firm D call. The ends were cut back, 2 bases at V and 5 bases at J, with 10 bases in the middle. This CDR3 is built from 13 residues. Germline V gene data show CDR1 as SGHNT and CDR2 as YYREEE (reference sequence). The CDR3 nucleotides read TGTGCCAGCAGCTTTTACTCCGGGGAGACCCAGTACTTC. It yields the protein CASSFYSGETQYF. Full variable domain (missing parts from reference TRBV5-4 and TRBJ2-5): ETGVTQSPTHLIKTRGQQVTLRCSSQSGHNTVSWYQQALGQGPQFIFQYYREEENGRGNFPPRFSGLQFPNYSSELNVNALELDDSALYLCASSFYSGETQYFGPGTRLLVL.

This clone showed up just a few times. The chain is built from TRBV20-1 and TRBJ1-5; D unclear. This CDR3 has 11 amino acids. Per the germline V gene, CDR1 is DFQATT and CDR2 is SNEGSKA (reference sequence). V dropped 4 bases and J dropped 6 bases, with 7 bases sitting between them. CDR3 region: CSAIRGQPQHF. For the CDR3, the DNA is TGCAGTGCTATTCGGGGTCAGCCCCAGCATTTT.

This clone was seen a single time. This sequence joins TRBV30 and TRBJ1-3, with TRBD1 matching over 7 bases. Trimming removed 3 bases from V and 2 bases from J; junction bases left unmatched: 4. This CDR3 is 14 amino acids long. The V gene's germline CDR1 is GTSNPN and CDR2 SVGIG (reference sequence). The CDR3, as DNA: TGTGCCTGGAGAAACGACAGGGCTGGAAACACCATATATTTT. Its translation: CAWRNDRAGNTIYF.

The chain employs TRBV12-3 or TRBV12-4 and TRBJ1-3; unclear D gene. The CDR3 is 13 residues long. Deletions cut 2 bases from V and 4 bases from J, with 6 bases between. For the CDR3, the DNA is TGTGCCAGCAGTTTAAACGAGGGAAACACCATATATTTT. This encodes CASSLNEGNTIYF.

Here the CDR3 reads CASSLELGSGEQFF. CDR3 in DNA: TGTGCCAGCAGCTTGGAACTAGGGTCCGGTGAGCAGTTCTTC. V usage is TRBV5-6 and J usage is TRBJ2-1; D might be TRBD2 (5 bases). Germline CDR1 is SGHDT and CDR2 is YYEEEE. The CDR3 is made up of 14 amino acids. V was trimmed by 0 bases and J by 9 bases, leaving 13 bases between them. The whole variable domain, remainder taken from reference TRBV5-6 and TRBJ2-1, is DAGVTQSPTHLIKTRGQQVTLRCSPKSGHDTVSWYQQALGQGPQFIFQYYEEEERQRGNFPDRFSGHQFPNYSSELNVNALLLGDSALYLCASSLELGSGEQFFGPGTRLTVL.

Written as DNA, the CDR3 is TGTGCCAGCAGCTTTGGGACAGGGGGCGGCTATGGCTACACCTTC. Translating it yields CASSFGTGGGYGYTF. The chain carries TRBV7-2 and TRBJ1-2; 12 bases fit TRBD1. This CDR3 spans 15 amino acids. Germline V gene sequence: CDR1 SGHTA, CDR2 FQGNSA. The trim removed 3 bases at V and 4 bases at J, leaving 3 bases unmatched. Full variable domain (rest looked up from reference TRBV7-2 and TRBJ1-2): GAGVSQSPSNKVTEKGKDVELRCDPISGHTALYWYRQSLGQGLEFLIYFQGNSAPDKSGLPSDRFSAERTGGSVSTLTIQRTQQEDSAVYLCASSFGTGGGYGYTFGSGTRLTVV.